This is a list of T cell receptor beta chains from one sample in a study of cytomegalovirus exposure and HLA in healthy donors. Here immunoSEQ multiplex PCR was the method, and the copy in TCRdb shows in-frame clones only, minus some. The sample carries about 170,000 clones, about 79% recorded once. Sequenced: PBMCs. The receptors were sampled from a woman between 50 and 59 years old in good health and CMV-seronegative. Both conserved end residues are part of each CDR3. D genes are given only for firm matches. Size values are once, few and many counts, or a class for expanded clones, and some rows have none.

cdr3_aa cdr3_nt j_call clone_size d_call v_call
CASSVQRGQETQYF TGTGCCAGCAGTGTACAGCGGGGACAAGAGACCCAGTACTTC TRBJ2-5 . TRBD2 TRBV2
CASRDRAGQPQHF TGTGCCAGTAGGGACAGGGCGGGTCAGCCCCAGCATTTT TRBJ1-5 . TRBD1 TRBV19
CASSKLRGRGSYNEQFF TGTGCCAGCAGCAAACTACGAGGGAGGGGTTCCTACAATGAGCAGTTCTTC TRBJ2-1 . . TRBV21-1
CASSLWGQGANTEAFF TGTGCCAGCAGCTTATGGGGACAGGGGGCGAACACTGAAGCTTTCTTT TRBJ1-1 . TRBD1 TRBV7-2
CASSQDFFGAGTDTQYF TGCGCCAGCAGCCAAGATTTCTTTGGGGCCGGCACAGATACGCAGTATTTT TRBJ2-3 . . TRBV4-3
CASSPGQGYYGYTF TGTGCCAGCAGCCCCGGACAGGGGTACTATGGCTACACCTTC TRBJ1-2 . TRBD1 TRBV2
CASSLTPGGFDEQYF TGTGCCAGCAGCTTAACGCCAGGGGGCTTCGACGAGCAGTACTTC TRBJ2-7 few TRBD1 TRBV7-3
CASSLGQGTDTQYF TGTGCCAGCAGCTTAGGCCAGGGGACAGATACGCAGTATTTT TRBJ2-3 . . TRBV11-3
CASSPGVNYGYTF TGTGCCAGCAGCCCAGGGGTAAACTATGGCTACACCTTC TRBJ1-2 . . TRBV7-2
CASSGTGTYEQYF TGTGCCAGCTCCGGGACAGGGACCTACGAGCAGTACTTC TRBJ2-7 . TRBD1 TRBV18
CASRPSAPRNEQFF TGTGCCAGCAGGCCCTCGGCGCCTAGAAATGAGCAGTTCTTC TRBJ2-1 . . TRBV28
CASSVRDLGPNEQFF TGTGCCAGTAGCGTCCGGGACTTGGGGCCCAATGAGCAGTTCTTC TRBJ2-1 . . TRBV19
CASSHNGAGGQETQYF TGTGCCAGCAGTCACAACGGGGCGGGGGGGCAGGAGACCCAGTACTTC TRBJ2-5 . TRBD2 TRBV7-2
CASSWAGSSYNEQFF TGTGCCAGCAGTTGGGCGGGAAGCTCCTACAATGAGCAGTTCTTC TRBJ2-1 once . TRBV27
CSSSDDRESSPLHF TGTTCCAGCAGCGACGACAGGGAAAGCTCACCCCTCCACTTT TRBJ1-6 once TRBD1 TRBV7-9
CASTNDRAPINYGYTF TGTGCCAGCACCAACGACAGGGCTCCCATCAACTATGGCTACACCTTC TRBJ1-2 . TRBD1 TRBV11-2
CASSSGTGGTGANVLTF TGTGCCAGCAGTTCCGGGACAGGGGGTACTGGGGCCAACGTCCTGACTTTC TRBJ2-6 . TRBD1 TRBV28
CASSQSGQGGVDTQYF TGCGCCAGCAGCCAGTCAGGACAGGGTGGGGTAGATACGCAGTATTTT TRBJ2-3 . TRBD1 TRBV11-2
CASSPGTGISGANVLTF TGTGCCAGCTCGCCCGGGACAGGCATCTCTGGGGCCAACGTCCTGACTTTC TRBJ2-6 . TRBD1 TRBV18
CASSLSSGSYSDTQYF TGTGCCAGCAGTTTATCTAGCGGGAGCTACTCAGATACGCAGTATTTT TRBJ2-3 . TRBD2 TRBV27
CASRATSGTTDTQYF TGTGCCAGCAGGGCGACTAGCGGGACCACAGATACGCAGTATTTT TRBJ2-3 . TRBD2 TRBV28
CASSKEPDRGSEKLFF TGTGCCAGCAGCAAAGAACCGGACAGGGGAAGCGAAAAACTGTTTTTT TRBJ1-4 few TRBD1 TRBV5-4